The TCR beta chain described here comes from a study of technical replicates of blood from a few donors. The CDR3 totals 14 residues. Trimming removed 4 bases from V and 10 bases from J, with 19 bases in between. The germline gives CDR1 KGHSY, CDR2 FQNENV. The repertoire was sequenced with immunoSEQ multiplex PCR; TCRdb's copy has only in-frame clones and lacks some. The sample holds some 96,000 clones; under 97% are singletons and the top ten take roughly 0.22%. This receptor was identified in a human donor in good health. Material for sequencing was T cells isolated from PBMCs. The chain carries TRBV16 and TRBJ1-1; a possible D gene is TRBD1 (6 bases). The CDR3 region is CASSPFGGPPSAFF. The CDR3 DNA reads as TGTGCCAGCAGCCCATTTGGGGGCCCCCCGTCAGCTTTCTTT.